This T cell receptor (beta chain) originates from a study of blood T cell repertoires in COVID-19 (TCRdb year 2020). At the level of the whole study: Samples from collaborators originated in the United States, Italy and Spain and spanned both the acute and convalescent phases of COVID-19. The material from the prospective study consisted of cDNA or gDNA derived from T cells, B-cell-depleted T cells, or PBMCs. The dataset comprised deeply sampled blood TCRbeta repertoires from subjects exposed to, actively infected with, or recovered from COVID-19. The repertoires were released in a freely available public database intended as a resource for research on the immune response to SARS-CoV-2. The samples were drawn from the first 160 participants of the ongoing ImmuneRACE study and from under 1,500 subjects provided by 6 global collaborators. Nearly every sample came with metadata listing a de-identified subject ID, COVID-19 status, age in years and sex. Where HLA class I and class II types were available, the types were taken from metadata supplied by the sample provider, not from assay-based typing. Beyond this particular receptor, the publication reports: The amount of clinical and demographic metadata varied by source and participant and was provided uncurated.

TCRbeta CDR3 regions were amplified from genomic DNA by means of the immunoSEQ Assay, a bias-controlled multiplex PCR. The authors processed their data as follows. Within the assay, amplification of reference gene primers was used to estimate how many nucleated cells each sample contained. To quantify the absolute abundance of each unique TCRbeta CDR3 rearrangement, sequence reads were collapsed and filtered. For each sample, productive Simpson clonality was calculated as the square root of Simpson's diversity index across productive rearrangements. The table was pulled from immuneACCESS by TCRdb, which kept in-frame rearrangements only. Such tables lose some clones; where checked, under half of the loss comes from unresolved V genes, and the rest has no known cause. V, J and clone size reflect that table, while D and trimming were determined from the DNA. Recorded for this sample are around 230,000 clones; approximately 84% of them occurred a single time. Approximately 16% of the sample comes from the top ten.

From a lookup of the germline V gene, CDR1 and CDR2 are SGHTA and FQGTGA. The CDR3 numbers 14 residues from cysteine through phenylalanine. This entry keeps only the CDR3 DNA: 42 bases, framed from base 1. V and J lose 5 bases and 6 bases, and a span of 13 bases separates them. Participants in the prospective study were enrolled through a virtual design, were aged roughly 18 to 90 years, and lived in roughly 24 United States geographic areas. In the prospective study, participants were assigned to cohorts based on the clinical history participants reported in a screening survey and a study questionnaire. Recovered participants in ImmuneRACE Cohort 3 were defined as having two consecutive negative NP/OP PCR tests, clearance from a healthcare professional, or resolution of symptoms. In the prospective study, mobile phlebotomists collected whole blood, serum and a nasopharyngeal or oropharyngeal swab from each participant. Additional blood draws and questionnaires over an approximately two-month period could optionally be provided by prospective study participants. Before DNA extraction, blood samples from the prospective study were shipped at room temperature or frozen.

Turning to this clone: It has no known antigen specificity. Base qualities are missing; no much larger clone stands one base away.

This receptor chain uses TRBV7-3 and TRBJ2-2, with the identity of the D gene unclear. Sequencing was done on a sample of PBMCs or T cells enriched from blood (not recorded which). The TCR originated in a man aged 40-50 years who had recovered from COVID-19. The CDR3 protein: CASSPDPTPGELFF. Here is the DNA: TGTGCCAGCAGCCCCGATCCGACTCCCGGGGAGCTGTTTTTT.